A single T cell receptor (beta chain) is shown here with its context. In the original workflow: It was from reference gene primer amplification that nucleated cell counts were estimated. TCRdb's copy holds only in-frame clones and misses some; the assay was immunoSEQ multiplex PCR. The V and J calls and clone size come from that table; D and trimming were worked out from the DNA. The repertoire holds about 73,000 clones, about 80% seen once, with around 30% in the top ten. The data were taken from a study of blood T cell repertoires in COVID-19. Study as a whole: Acute and convalescent COVID-19 specimens originated in the United States, Italy and Spain. T cells, B-cell-depleted T cells, or PBMCs provided the cDNA or gDNA that served as material.

CDR3 length: 14 residues. Germline loops: CDR1 MGHRA, CDR2 YSYEKL. Trimming removed 8 bases from V and 2 bases from J; junction bases left unmatched: 6. V gene TRBV4-1 combines with J gene TRBJ1-1, with TRBD1 matching over 9 bases. Sequenced input: peripheral blood. The TCR sequence derives from a human donor in a cohort sampled during active COVID-19. CDR3 in DNA: TGCGCCAGCTCTTGGGGACAGGGCAACACTGAAGCTTTCTTT. Translating it yields CASSWGQGNTEAFF.